A single sample is the source of the 20 T cell receptor beta chains below, sequenced in a study of TIL therapy for anti-PD-1-resistant metastatic lung cancer. Sequencing used immunoSEQ v3. Assay used: immunoSEQ multiplex PCR; TCRdb lists only in-frame clones, some missing. The sample carries 55,000 to 65,000 clones, 55% to 75% recorded once. Sample time point: pre-treatment sample, taken before nivolumab and TIL therapy. The sequencing used blood, collected at baseline. Receptors were obtained from a person aged 25-79 years with non-small cell lung cancer.

This chain uses TRBV7-8 with TRBJ2-3; D might be TRBD1 (5 bases). Germline CDR1 SGHVS, CDR2 FQNEAQ. Deletions cut 4 bases from V and 0 bases from J, with 11 bases between. This CDR3 region has 15 residues. CDR3 in DNA: TGTGCCAGCAGCTCGACAGAGCTTAGCACAGATACGCAGTATTTT. The encoded protein is CASSSTELSTDTQYF.

The chain joins TRBV7-9 to TRBJ2-1; D possibly uses TRBD1 or TRBD2 (5 bases each). Germline V gene data show CDR1 as SEHNR and CDR2 as FQNEAQ (reference sequence). V was cut by 5 bases and J by 1 base, with 12 bases left in between. The CDR3 is 15 residues long. This chain's CDR3 is CASSPRDGSYNEQFF. The CDR3 DNA reads as TGTGCCAGCAGCCCTAGGGACGGGTCCTACAATGAGCAGTTCTTC.

A few counts support this clone. The chain carries TRBV11-2 and TRBJ1-1, with TRBD1 identical over 7 bases. The CDR3 runs 15 residues. Per germline, CDR1 SGHAT and CDR2 FQNNGV. With V trimmed by 5 bases and J by 0 bases, 6 bases remained unmatched. CDR3 DNA sequence: TGTGCCAGCAGCACTCGGACAGGTATGAACACTGAAGCTTTCTTT. Its translation: CASSTRTGMNTEAFF.

The J gene is TRBJ2-7, the V gene TRBV15; TRBD2 might be the D (7 bases). The V and J ends lost 4 bases and 3 bases respectively, with 13 bases between them. From germline, CDR1 is LNHNV and CDR2 YYDKDF (reference sequence). The CDR3 runs to 14 residues. The CDR3 DNA follows: TGTGCCACCAGCATGGAGGGAGGGGGCTACGAGCAGTACTTC. Amino acid sequence: CATSMEGGGYEQYF.

The gene calls are TRBV7-3 and TRBJ2-2, with D possibly matching TRBD1 (6 bases). V shed 5 bases and J shed 1 base, with 11 bases lying between them. CDR1 is SGHTA, CDR2 FQGTGA, per germline. The CDR3 runs 15 residues. CDR3 residues: CASSRTGMNTGELFF. As DNA, the CDR3 is TGTGCCAGCAGCCGAACAGGGATGAACACCGGGGAGCTGTTTTTT.

The V and J genes are TRBV29-1 and TRBJ2-7, with TRBD2 identical over 15 bases. This CDR3 spans 15 amino acids. V was clipped by 6 bases and J by 1 base; unmatched bases: 4. Germline CDR1 and CDR2: SQVTM and ANQGSEA. The DNA for the CDR3 is TGCAGCGTGAGGACTAGCGGGAGGGAATCCTACGAGCAGTACTTC. Translation: CSVRTSGRESYEQYF.

The gene calls are TRBV5-1 and TRBJ2-3, with TRBD2 identical over 13 bases. The junction had 4 bases not matched to a gene; V was cut back by 3 bases and J by 3 bases. Germline CDR1 SGHRS, CDR2 YFSETQ. The CDR3 length is 16 residues. The CDR3 coding sequence is TGCGCCAGCAGCTGGGGGACTAGCGGGAAGACAGATACGCAGTATTTT. It translates to CASSWGTSGKTDTQYF.

There are a few counts of this clone. J is TRBJ1-2 and V is TRBV5-1; TRBD1 matches 8 bases. CDR1 and CDR2 (germline): SGHRS, YFSETQ. Trimming took 9 bases from V and 3 from J; bases not matched to a gene: 7. This CDR3 contains 13 residues. For the CDR3, the DNA is TGCGCCACTCGAACGGACAGGGACTATGGCTACACCTTC. Amino acid sequence: CATRTDRDYGYTF. The full variable domain, completed using reference TRBV5-1 and TRBJ1-2, is KAGVTQTPRYLIKTRGQQVTLSCSPISGHRSVSWYQQTPGQGLQFLFEYFSETQRNKGNFPGRFSGRQFSNSRSEMNVSTLELGDSALYLCATRTDRDYGYTFGSGTRLTVV.

The gene calls are TRBV14 and TRBJ2-7; no reliable D call. This CDR3 region has 14 residues. Germline loops: CDR1 SGHDN, CDR2 FVKESK. Deletions cut 1 base from V and 3 bases from J, with 10 bases between. The CDR3 region is CASSQGLDYYEQYF. CDR3 sequence (DNA): TGTGCCAGCAGCCAAGGACTGGATTACTACGAGCAGTACTTC. Based on the CDR3 plus reference TRBV14 and TRBJ2-7, the full variable domain is EAGVTQFPSHSVIEKGQTVTLRCDPISGHDNLYWYRRVMGKEIKFLLHFVKESKQDESGMPNNRFLAERTGGTYSTLKVQPAELEDSGVYFCASSQGLDYYEQYFGPGTRLTVT.

V and J are TRBV27 and TRBJ2-7; 9 bases are shared with TRBD1. Germline V gene data show CDR1 as MNHEY and CDR2 as SMNVEV (reference sequence). The ends lost 5 bases at V and 2 bases at J; junction bases unmatched: 10. The CDR3 totals 16 residues. The CDR3: CASSPPGQGLAYEQYF. The CDR3 nucleotides are TGTGCCAGCAGTCCCCCGGGACAGGGATTAGCCTACGAGCAGTACTTC.

In its sample, this clone was seen once. This rearrangement joins TRBV6-1 to TRBJ1-5; unclear D gene. Germline CDR1 and CDR2: MNHNS and SASEGT. The CDR3 has 13 amino acids. The germline V and J ends were trimmed by 5 bases and 5 bases, with 10 bases remaining between them. This chain's CDR3 is CASSSPGDQPQHF. Here the CDR3 DNA reads TGTGCCAGCAGTTCTCCAGGTGATCAGCCCCAGCATTTT.

V gene TRBV11-2 combines with J gene TRBJ1-1; D is uncertain. The V gene lost 5 bases and the J gene lost 3 bases, with 4 bases spanning the gap. This CDR3 region has 11 residues. CDR1 is SGHAT, CDR2 FQNNGV, per germline. CDR3 sequence: CASSRYTEAFF. As DNA, the CDR3 is TGTGCCAGCAGCCGGTACACTGAAGCTTTCTTT.

This chain uses TRBV7-9 with TRBJ2-7; 7 nucleotides agree with TRBD2. CDR1 is SEHNR and CDR2 is FQNEAQ in the germline V gene (reference sequence). The CDR3 has 14 amino acids. The V gene end was trimmed by 5 bases and the J gene end by 5 bases; junction bases not matched to a gene: 9. The CDR3 is CASSRGVSGHEQYF. The CDR3 region has the DNA TGTGCCAGCAGCCGGGGGGTTTCGGGGCACGAGCAGTACTTC.

The chain employs TRBV10-3 and TRBJ2-6, with TRBD2 as a possible D gene (6 bases). The CDR3 loop spans 15 amino acids. V lost 6 bases and J lost 3, with 12 bases in between. Germline CDR1 reads ENHRY; CDR2 reads SYGVKD. The CDR3 here is CAIRGDSGGANVLTF. DNA for the CDR3: TGTGCCATCAGGGGGGACTCAGGTGGGGCCAACGTCCTGACTTTC.

The rearrangement links TRBV11-3 to TRBJ1-1; the match to TRBD1 covers 7 bases. V was clipped by 5 bases and J by 1 base; unmatched bases: 7. Germline CDR1 is SGHNT and CDR2 is YENEEA. The CDR3 is 15 residues long. The CDR3 bases are TGTGCCAGCAGCCAACCAAGGACAGGGAACACTGAAGCTTTCTTT. It encodes CASSQPRTGNTEAFF.

The CDR3 DNA reads TGTGCCAGCAGCTTAGGACAGGTAGACGGAAAACTGTTTTTT. Encoded protein: CASSLGQVDGKLFF. This sequence joins TRBV7-6 and TRBJ1-4; D is possibly TRBD1 (6 bases). Germline-derived CDR1 and CDR2 are SGHVS and FNYEAQ. The V end was cut by 1 base, the J end by 10 bases, with 13 bases between. The CDR3 has 14 amino acids. The full variable domain, completed using reference TRBV7-6 and TRBJ1-4, is GAGVSQSPRYKVTKRGQDVALRCDPISGHVSLYWYRQALGQGPEFLTYFNYEAQQDKSGLPNDRFSAERPEGSISTLTIQRTEQRDSAMYRCASSLGQVDGKLFFGSGTQLSVL.

The V gene is TRBV29-1, the J gene TRBJ2-1; 15 nucleotides agree with TRBD2. Germline CDR1 is SQVTM and CDR2 is ANQGSEA. The CDR3 spans 19 residues. The junction had 14 bases not matched to a gene; V was cut back by 6 bases and J by 2 bases. CDR3 nucleotides: TGCAGCGTGGAGGGGTCGGGACTAGCGGGGGGACCGGCCTACAATGAGCAGTTCTTC. It translates to CSVEGSGLAGGPAYNEQFF.

The chain uses TRBV10-3 and TRBJ2-3, with D possibly TRBD1 on 6 matching bases. The CDR3 is 15 amino acids. CDR1 is ENHRY and CDR2 is SYGVKD in the germline V gene. V lost 6 bases to trimming and J lost 0 bases, with 13 bases between them. CDR3 protein: CAISRLGASTDTQYF. DNA of the CDR3: TGTGCCATCAGCCGGCTGGGGGCTAGCACAGATACGCAGTATTTT.

J is TRBJ1-5 and V is TRBV28; D unresolved. V dropped 1 base and J dropped 1 base, with 14 bases sitting between them. Germline loops: CDR1 MDHEN, CDR2 SYDVKM. The length of the CDR3 is 17 residues. The CDR3 DNA sequence: TGTGCCAGCAGTTTATCTACGGGCGTAAGGAGCAATCAGCCCCAGCATTTT. It specifies CASSLSTGVRSNQPQHF.

The chain joins TRBV7-9 to TRBJ1-3; D might be TRBD1 (5 bases). The V end lost 6 bases, the J end lost 4 bases, and 7 bases lay between the germline ends. Germline lookup yields CDR1 SEHNR and CDR2 FQNEAQ (reference sequence). This CDR3 is built from 12 residues. The CDR3 loop is CASSPGGNTIYF. CDR3 coding DNA: TGTGCCAGCAGTCCAGGGGGAAACACCATATATTTT.